Reported below is one T cell receptor (beta chain). Its antigen is currently unknown. CDR3 length equals 15 residues. V gave up 5 bases and J gave up 7 bases; unmatched junction bases: 10. Germline V lookup: CDR1 SGHTA, CDR2 FQGNSA. The data were taken from a study of cytomegalovirus exposure and HLA in healthy donors. Study findings and constraints: Data from an earlier analysis indicated that most TCR beta V segments were productive either about 87% or about 30% of the time. Both high specificity and high sensitivity reportedly marked the classifier's diagnosis of cytomegalovirus status. In a later analysis, most CMV-associated TCR beta chains appeared HLA-restricted. Exclusion as indistinguishable affected some V segments, including TRBV6-2 and TRBV6-3.

Use of 60 Vbeta and 13 Jbeta primers characterized the PCR. Clones were read by immunoSEQ multiplex PCR, and TCRdb kept only the in-frame ones, dropping some. The table includes around 90,000 clones, 79% detected once. The V gene is TRBV7-2, the J gene TRBJ1-5, with TRBD1 matching 8 bases. The TCR comes from a male donor in good health and CMV-seropositive. The sample taken for sequencing was PBMCs. The CDR3 coding sequence is TGTGCCAGCAGCCCCGAGACAGGGGCGTTCCAGCCCCAGCATTTT. Its protein product is CASSPETGAFQPQHF.